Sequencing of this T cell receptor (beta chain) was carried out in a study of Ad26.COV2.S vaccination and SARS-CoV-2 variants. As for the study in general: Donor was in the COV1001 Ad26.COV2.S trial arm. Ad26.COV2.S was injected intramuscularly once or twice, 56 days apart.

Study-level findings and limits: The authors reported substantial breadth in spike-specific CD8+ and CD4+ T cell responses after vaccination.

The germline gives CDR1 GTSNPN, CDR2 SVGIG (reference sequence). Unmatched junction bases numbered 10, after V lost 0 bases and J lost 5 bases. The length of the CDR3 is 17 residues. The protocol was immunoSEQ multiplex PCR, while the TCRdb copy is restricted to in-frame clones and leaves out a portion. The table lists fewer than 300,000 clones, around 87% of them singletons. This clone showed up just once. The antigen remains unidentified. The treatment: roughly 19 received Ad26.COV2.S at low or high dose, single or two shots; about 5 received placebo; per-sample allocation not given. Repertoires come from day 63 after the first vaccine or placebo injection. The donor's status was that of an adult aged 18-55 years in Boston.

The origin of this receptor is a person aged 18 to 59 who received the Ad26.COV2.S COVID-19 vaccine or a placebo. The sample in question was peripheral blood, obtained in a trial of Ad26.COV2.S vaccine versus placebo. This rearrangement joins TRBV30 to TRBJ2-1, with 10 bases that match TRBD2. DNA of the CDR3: TGTGCCTGGAGTGTATACGCGGGACTAGCGACCCACAATGAGCAGTTCTTC. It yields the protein CAWSVYAGLATHNEQFF.